Listed below are T cell receptor beta chains from one sample, sequenced in a study of blood T cell repertoires in COVID-19. Assay: immunoSEQ multiplex PCR; the TCRdb copy retains only in-frame clones and omits some. The sample yields around 200,000 clones, roughly nine tenths seen once. Sequencing input: PBMCs or T cells enriched from blood (not recorded which). These receptors were taken from a woman between 50 and 59 years old in a cohort exposed to, infected with or recovered from COVID-19 (not recorded which). The CDR3 runs from the conserved cysteine through the conserved F or W. The order of the fields is clone size, J gene, D gene, V gene, CDR3 protein, CDR3 DNA. A D gene is named only where the DNA matches it firmly. Part of the rows lack a size; the others show once, few, many or a class for expanded clones.

>NA|TRBJ1-1|NA|TRBV5-1
CASSLGGRVNTEAFF
TGCGCCAGCAGCCTCGGAGGGAGAGTGAACACTGAAGCTTTCTTT
>NA|TRBJ1-2|NA|TRBV28
CASRTNAGNYGYTF
TGTGCCAGCAGAACTAACGCGGGAAACTATGGCTACACCTTC
>once|TRBJ1-2|TRBD1|TRBV18
CASSLTGQGAGSYGYTF
TGTGCCAGCTCACTCACGGGACAGGGGGCAGGTAGCTATGGCTACACCTTC
>few|TRBJ2-7|TRBD2|TRBV9
CASSRTGGGTYEQYF
TGTGCCAGCAGCCGTACGGGCGGGGGGACGTACGAGCAGTACTTC
>NA|TRBJ2-5|TRBD2|TRBV6-5
CASSYLSGGRETQYF
TGTGCCAGCAGTTACCTTAGCGGGGGGCGAGAGACCCAGTACTTC
>NA|TRBJ1-4|TRBD1|TRBV6-5
CASSFQGVTNEKLFF
TGTGCCAGCAGTTTCCAGGGGGTGACTAATGAAAAACTGTTTTTT
>NA|TRBJ2-6|NA|TRBV19
CASRGLRLNVLTF
TGTGCCAGTAGGGGACTTCGCCTCAACGTCCTGACTTTC
>NA|TRBJ1-2|TRBD1|TRBV27
CASSPTGPYGYTF
TGTGCCAGCAGCCCGACAGGGCCCTATGGCTACACCTTC
>NA|TRBJ1-6|NA|TRBV6-5
CASSYGQGNYSPLHF
TGTGCCAGCAGTTACGGGCAGGGGAACTATTCACCCCTCCACTTT
>NA|TRBJ1-6|TRBD1|TRBV7-9
CASSFSGQGYSPLHF
TGTGCCAGCAGCTTCTCGGGACAGGGGTATTCACCCCTCCACTTT
>NA|TRBJ2-2|NA|TRBV18
CASSPFFLGQDFDTGELFF
TGTGCCAGCTCACCATTTTTCTTAGGCCAGGACTTCGACACCGGGGAGCTGTTTTTT
>NA|TRBJ2-4|TRBD1|TRBV28
CASSFTTGVRNIQYF
TGTGCCAGCAGTTTCACAACAGGGGTACGTAACATTCAGTACTTC
>NA|TRBJ2-5|TRBD2|TRBV9
CASSSGRGGETQYF
TGTGCCAGCAGCTCAGGGCGGGGGGGAGAGACCCAGTACTTC
>NA|TRBJ1-2|TRBD1|TRBV19
CASSIGQGVQGYTF
TGTGCCAGTAGTATTGGACAGGGGGTTCAGGGCTACACCTTC
>NA|TRBJ2-7|NA|TRBV7-9
CASRDHRVGHSEQYF
TGTGCCAGCAGGGACCACAGGGTAGGACACTCCGAGCAGTACTTC
>NA|TRBJ1-3|NA|TRBV4-1
CASSQEVVVGNTIYF
TGCGCCAGCAGCCAAGAAGTAGTAGTCGGAAACACCATATATTTT
>NA|TRBJ1-3|TRBD1|TRBV9
CASSGTGRASGNTIYF
TGTGCCAGCAGCGGGACAGGACGGGCCTCTGGAAACACCATATATTTT
>NA|TRBJ2-5|TRBD1|TRBV19
CASSMTGGALAETQYF
TGTGCCAGTAGTATGACAGGGGGCGCCTTGGCGGAGACCCAGTACTTC
>NA|TRBJ1-2|TRBD1|TRBV6-5
CASSTLETGNIGYTF
TGTGCCAGCAGTACCCTCGAGACAGGGAATATTGGCTACACCTTC
>NA|TRBJ1-2|NA|TRBV29-1
CSVGPPERYGYTF
TGCAGCGTTGGTCCTCCAGAACGCTATGGCTACACCTTC
>NA|TRBJ1-4|NA|TRBV11-1
CASSLGGIPEKLFF
TGTGCCAGCAGCTTAGGAGGAATACCTGAAAAACTGTTTTTT
>NA|TRBJ2-1|TRBD2|TRBV5-6
CASSKKRGLADNEQFF
TGTGCCAGCAGCAAGAAACGGGGACTAGCGGACAATGAGCAGTTCTTC
>once|TRBJ1-1|NA|TRBV7-3
CASSLQGGTEAFF
TGTGCCAGCAGCTTACAAGGGGGCACTGAAGCTTTCTTT
>NA|TRBJ1-4|NA|TRBV7-8
CASSLSQSREKLFF
TGTGCCAGCAGCTTATCACAGAGTCGGGAAAAACTGTTTTTT
>NA|TRBJ2-3|NA|TRBV29-1
CSVADAGADTQYF
TGCAGCGTTGCTGACGCCGGGGCAGATACGCAGTATTTT
>NA|TRBJ1-3|NA|TRBV5-6
CASSLRGTGRNTIYF
TGTGCCAGCAGCTTGAGAGGCACAGGGAGAAACACCATATATTTT
>NA|TRBJ1-5|NA|TRBV7-9
CASGRGHTNSNQPQHF
TGTGCCAGCGGTCGCGGACATACTAATAGCAATCAGCCCCAGCATTTT
>NA|TRBJ2-3|NA|TRBV29-1
CSVESDTDTQYF
TGCAGCGTTGAAAGCGACACAGATACGCAGTATTTT